This passage covers 24 T cell receptor beta chains from one sample sequenced in a study of control samples from healthy donors and cancer patients. Sequenced by immunoSEQ multiplex PCR; TCRdb stores in-frame clones only, minus some. The sample has about 410,000 clones; around 90% are singletons. Sequenced sample: PBMCs. These receptors all come from a middle-aged man with head and neck cancer.

The chain is built from TRBV7-2 and TRBJ2-5, with D perhaps matching TRBD1 (7 bases). The ends were cut back, 0 bases at V and 6 bases at J, with 17 bases in the middle. The germline CDR1 and CDR2 sequences are SGHTA and FQGNSA. The CDR3 is 16 residues long. CDR3 coding DNA: TGTGCCAGCAGCTTAGCTCCGTGGAGGGGGCAAAAGACCCAGTACTTC. This codes for CASSLAPWRGQKTQYF.

The chain links TRBV5-1 to TRBJ1-1; no clear D. CDR3 length: 13 amino acids. The V gene lost 2 bases and the J gene lost 1 base, with 6 bases spanning the gap. Per the germline V gene, CDR1 is SGHRS and CDR2 is YFSETQ. CDR3 in amino acids: CASSFGENTEAFF. DNA for the CDR3: TGCGCCAGCAGCTTCGGGGAGAACACTGAAGCTTTCTTT. The variable domain in full, with the rest retrieved from reference TRBV5-1 and TRBJ1-1, is KAGVTQTPRYLIKTRGQQVTLSCSPISGHRSVSWYQQTPGQGLQFLFEYFSETQRNKGNFPGRFSGRQFSNSRSEMNVSTLELGDSALYLCASSFGENTEAFFGQGTRLTVV.

The chain carries TRBV5-1 and TRBJ1-5, with D perhaps TRBD1 (5 bases). Germline CDR1 reads SGHRS; CDR2 reads YFSETQ. The CDR3 is 13 residues long. Trimming stripped 0 bases from V and 7 bases from J, with 8 bases between. The CDR3 sequence: CASSLDRDQPQHF. DNA for the CDR3: TGCGCCAGCAGCTTGGATAGGGACCAGCCCCAGCATTTT.

The chain joins TRBV5-6 to TRBJ2-4; the match to TRBD2 covers 8 bases. V lost 4 bases, J lost 6 bases, and 3 bases stayed unmatched. The CDR3 sequence is 13 residues long. Germline V lookup: CDR1 SGHDT, CDR2 YYEEEE. The CDR3 is CASSLGGANIQYF. The CDR3, as DNA: TGTGCCAGCAGCCTCGGGGGGGCAAACATTCAGTACTTC.

This clone is a singleton in its sample. The J gene is TRBJ2-5, the V gene TRBV6-5; tentatively, D is TRBD2 (6 bases). Germline V gene data show CDR1 as MNHEY and CDR2 as SVGAGI. CDR3 length: 14 amino acids. Trimming took off 6 bases at V and 5 bases at J, with 16 bases between the two ends. The DNA for the CDR3 is TGTGCCAGCAGGGGCACGGGAGTTTGGGAGACCCAGTACTTC. Protein: CASRGTGVWETQYF.

This clone was seen more than once but under ten times. The chain uses TRBV5-1 and TRBJ2-7, with 9 bases aligning to TRBD2. The V gene's germline CDR1 is SGHRS and CDR2 YFSETQ. V trimming: 1 base; J trimming: 0 bases; junction bases outside the gene matches: 8. CDR3 length: 17 residues. The CDR3 DNA reads TGCGCCAGCAGCTTGAACGGGCTAGCGGGAATCTCCTACGAGCAGTACTTC. It yields the protein CASSLNGLAGISYEQYF.

The rearrangement joins TRBV6-5 to TRBJ2-7; weak D call: TRBD1 (6 bases). The CDR3 contains 11 residues. V gave up 2 bases and J gave up 7 bases, with 6 bases separating them. CDR1 is MNHEY, CDR2 SVGAGI, per germline. The CDR3 protein is CASSYGTEQYF. The CDR3 DNA sequence: TGTGCCAGCAGTTACGGGACAGAGCAGTACTTC.

A few counts support this clone. The V gene is TRBV5-6, the J gene TRBJ2-7; perhaps TRBD2 as D (5 bases). Germline V gives CDR1 SGHDT, CDR2 YYEEEE. V was trimmed by 0 bases and J by 9 bases, leaving 13 bases between them. The CDR3 length is 13 residues. The CDR3 loop is CASSLAGERGQYF. Here the CDR3 DNA reads TGTGCCAGCAGCTTGGCTGGGGAACGGGGGCAGTACTTC.

DNA of the CDR3: TGTGCCAGCAGCCTCCAAGAGACCCAGTACTTC. This gives the protein CASSLQETQYF. The V call is TRBV7-3, the J call TRBJ2-5; D unclear. V lost 5 bases to trimming and J lost 1 base, with 2 bases between them. Per the germline V gene, CDR1 is SGHTA and CDR2 is FQGTGA. The CDR3 covers 11 residues.

The rearrangement links TRBV27 to TRBJ2-7; D is ambiguous. The CDR3 loop spans 12 amino acids. Germline CDR1 MNHEY, CDR2 SMNVEV (reference sequence). V was pared by 4 bases and J by 6 bases, with 10 bases between. The CDR3 DNA is TGTGCCAGCAGTTCAAGCCTCGGCGAGCAGTACTTC. Protein sequence: CASSSSLGEQYF.

V usage is TRBV28 and J usage is TRBJ2-3, with TRBD2 as a possible D gene (7 bases). The CDR3 runs 15 residues. Germline CDR1 MDHEN, CDR2 SYDVKM. V lost 7 bases, J lost 6 bases, and 20 bases lay in between. In nucleotides, the CDR3 is TGTGCCAGCACCCGGGGGGCGGGGGCCAGGGATACGCAGTATTTT. This codes for CASTRGAGARDTQYF. The full variable domain, its missing parts supplied by reference TRBV28 and TRBJ2-3, is DVKVTQSSRYLVKRTGEKVFLECVQDMDHENMFWYRQDPGLGLRLIYFSYDVKMKEKGDIPEGYSVSREKKERFSLILESASTNQTSMYLCASTRGAGARDTQYFGPGTRLTVL.

The chain links TRBV6-2 or TRBV6-3 to TRBJ2-3; D uncertain. The germline CDR1 and CDR2 sequences are MNHEY and SVGEGT. The CDR3 runs 16 residues. V was clipped by 0 bases and J by 4 bases, with 14 bases between them. The CDR3 reads CASSYSTWRSPDTQYF. The CDR3 region has the DNA TGTGCCAGCAGTTACTCGACCTGGCGAAGTCCAGATACGCAGTATTTT.

The CDR3: CASSRKQGAETQYF. The CDR3 DNA reads as TGTGCCAGCAGCCGAAAACAGGGGGCAGAGACCCAGTACTTC. This rearrangement joins TRBV3-1 (or the pseudogene TRBV3-2) to TRBJ2-5; 9 nucleotides match TRBD1. This CDR3 has 14 amino acids. V shed 4 bases, J shed 4 bases, and the junction held 4 bases outside the gene matches. Germline V gives CDR1 LGHDT, CDR2 YNNKEL (reference sequence).

The chain combines TRBV5-1 with TRBJ2-2, with a weak D call TRBD2 (5 bases). This CDR3 has 16 amino acids. In germline, CDR1 is SGHRS, CDR2 YFSETQ. The germline V and J ends were trimmed by 4 bases and 6 bases, with 19 bases remaining between them. In DNA form, the CDR3 reads TGCGCCAGCAGCCGGGCGGGCGGCGTAACGTCCGGGGAGCTGTTTTTT. This encodes CASSRAGGVTSGELFF. The entire variable domain, with the rest obtained from reference TRBV5-1 and TRBJ2-2, is as follows: KAGVTQTPRYLIKTRGQQVTLSCSPISGHRSVSWYQQTPGQGLQFLFEYFSETQRNKGNFPGRFSGRQFSNSRSEMNVSTLELGDSALYLCASSRAGGVTSGELFFGEGSRLTVL.

The CDR3 spells CASSSSGQGGYTF. As DNA, the CDR3 is TGCGCCAGCAGCTCATCAGGGCAAGGAGGCTACACCTTC. The chain joins TRBV5-1 to TRBJ1-2; D perhaps matches TRBD1 (5 bases). The CDR3 covers 13 residues. The V end lost 3 bases, the J end lost 8 bases, and 14 bases lay between the germline ends. Germline lookup yields CDR1 SGHRS and CDR2 YFSETQ.

V gene TRBV6-6 combines with J gene TRBJ2-5, with D unresolved. The CDR3 contains 13 residues. Germline lookup yields CDR1 MNHNY and CDR2 SVGAGI (reference sequence). Trimming took 7 bases from V and 4 from J, leaving 13 bases between them. CDR3 nucleotide sequence: TGTGCCAGCACCAGATGGACGGCAGAGACCCAGTACTTC. Translating gives CASTRWTAETQYF.

The CDR3 nucleotides are TGTGCCAGCAGCTTAGTGAACACGAACACTGAAGCTTTCTTT. Translating it yields CASSLVNTNTEAFF. The rearrangement joins TRBV7-3 to TRBJ1-1; D not resolved. V was clipped by 2 bases and J by 1 base, with 8 bases between them. The length of the CDR3 is 14 residues. Germline-derived CDR1 and CDR2 are SGHTA and FQGTGA.

V gene TRBV7-9 combines with J gene TRBJ2-7, with 7 bases lining up with TRBD1. The CDR3 sequence is 16 residues long. Germline lookup yields CDR1 SEHNR and CDR2 FQNEAQ (reference sequence). V shed 5 bases, J shed 4 bases, and the junction held 14 bases outside the gene matches. The CDR3 loop reads CASSPRAGTVPYEQYF. CDR3 DNA sequence: TGTGCCAGCAGCCCGAGAGCTGGGACAGTACCTTACGAGCAGTACTTC. Based on the CDR3 plus reference TRBV7-9 and TRBJ2-7, the full variable domain is DTGVSQNPRHKITKRGQNVTFRCDPISEHNRLYWYRQTLGQGPEFLTYFQNEAQLEKSRLLSDRFSAERPKGSFSTLEIQRTEQGDSAMYLCASSPRAGTVPYEQYFGPGTRLTVT.

V is TRBV5-1 and J is TRBJ2-7, with D perhaps given as TRBD1 or TRBD2 (7 bases each). Germline values: CDR1 SGHRS, CDR2 YFSETQ. The CDR3 is 15 residues long. V was clipped by 0 bases and J by 2 bases, with 12 bases between them. This CDR3 reads CASSLGAGGAYEQYF. The CDR3 region has the DNA TGCGCCAGCAGCTTGGGGGCAGGGGGGGCCTACGAGCAGTACTTC.

The V and J genes are TRBV5-1 and TRBJ2-2; TRBD2 might be the D (5 bases). CDR1 SGHRS and CDR2 YFSETQ come from the germline V gene. V gave up 2 bases and J gave up 5 bases, with 7 bases separating them. CDR3 length: 13 residues. This CDR3 reads CASSFGGTGELFF. CDR3 DNA sequence: TGCGCCAGCAGCTTTGGAGGTACCGGGGAGCTGTTTTTT.

This chain links TRBV27 with TRBJ2-1; 16 bases agree with TRBD2. After removal of 4 bases from V and 2 bases from J, the junction contained 11 bases not matched to a gene. The CDR3 extends over 20 amino acids. CDR1 and CDR2 (germline): MNHEY, SMNVEV (reference sequence). In DNA form, the CDR3 reads TGTGCCAGCAGTTCTTATACCCCCGGGACTAGCGGGAGGGCCTACAATGAGCAGTTCTTC. Protein product: CASSSYTPGTSGRAYNEQFF.

This clone occurred once. The chain couples TRBV13 to TRBJ2-7; the D gene is possibly TRBD1 (6 bases). The CDR3 spans 14 residues. V lost 5 bases to trimming and J lost 2 bases, with 13 bases between them. The germline CDR1 and CDR2 sequences are PRHDT and FYEKMQ (reference sequence). The CDR3 spells CASSPGQSTYEQYF. In DNA, the CDR3 is TGTGCCAGCAGCCCTGGACAGAGTACCTACGAGCAGTACTTC.

The CDR3 is CASSFTSGATGELFF. Written as DNA, the CDR3 is TGCGCCAGCAGCTTTACTAGCGGGGCCACCGGGGAGCTGTTTTTT. The chain has TRBV5-1 and TRBJ2-2; 10 positions match TRBD2. Looked up from germline, CDR1 is SGHRS and CDR2 is YFSETQ. The CDR3 has 15 amino acids. V shed 2 bases, J shed 4 bases, and the junction held 2 bases outside the gene matches. Full variable domain (rest looked up from reference TRBV5-1 and TRBJ2-2): KAGVTQTPRYLIKTRGQQVTLSCSPISGHRSVSWYQQTPGQGLQFLFEYFSETQRNKGNFPGRFSGRQFSNSRSEMNVSTLELGDSALYLCASSFTSGATGELFFGEGSRLTVL.

The rearrangement uses TRBV9 and TRBJ2-5; perhaps TRBD2 as D (6 bases). Germline loops: CDR1 SGDLS, CDR2 YYNGEE. V shed 7 bases and J shed 0 bases, with 16 bases lying between them. This CDR3 region has 15 residues. CDR3 sequence (DNA): TGTGCCAGCTCGGGCGCAGGGAGGTACCAAGAGACCCAGTACTTC. It translates to CASSGAGRYQETQYF.